This T cell receptor beta chain appears in the sequencing data of a study of blood T cell repertoires in COVID-19. Study processing details: Amplified reference gene primers provided the basis for estimating nucleated cell counts. Profiled with immunoSEQ multiplex PCR; TCRdb holds only in-frame clones, not every one. That table gives V, J and clone size, and the DNA gave D and trimming. The sample has 40,000 to 55,000 clones, approximately 88% seen once. The sequence was obtained from a man in his fifties with acute or convalescent COVID-19. Sequenced material: peripheral blood.

As DNA, the CDR3 is TGTGCCAGCAGCTTGGTTAGCGGCACAGATACGCAGTATTTT. It translates to CASSLVSGTDTQYF. This sequence joins TRBV5-6 and TRBJ2-3; perhaps TRBD2 as D (5 bases). Looked up from germline, CDR1 is SGHDT and CDR2 is YYEEEE. The CDR3 consists of 14 residues. V lost 0 bases and J 1 base, leaving 6 bases between the germline ends.